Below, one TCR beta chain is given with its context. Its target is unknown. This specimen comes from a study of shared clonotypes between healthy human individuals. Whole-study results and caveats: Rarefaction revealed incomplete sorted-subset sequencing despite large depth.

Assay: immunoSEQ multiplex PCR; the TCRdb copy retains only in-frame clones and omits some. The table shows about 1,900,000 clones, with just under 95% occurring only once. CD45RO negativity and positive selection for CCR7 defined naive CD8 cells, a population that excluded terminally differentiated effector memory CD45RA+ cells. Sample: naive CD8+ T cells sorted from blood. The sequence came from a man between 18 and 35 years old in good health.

The CDR3 bases are TGTGCCAGCAGCGCCGATGGGGGCTTGGGCACTGAAGCTTTCTTT. As protein: CASSADGGLGTEAFF. This chain uses TRBV9 with TRBJ1-1; D might be TRBD1 (6 bases). The V gene's germline CDR1 is SGDLS and CDR2 YYNGEE. This CDR3 comprises 15 residues. V was pared by 3 bases and J by 4 bases, with 16 bases between.